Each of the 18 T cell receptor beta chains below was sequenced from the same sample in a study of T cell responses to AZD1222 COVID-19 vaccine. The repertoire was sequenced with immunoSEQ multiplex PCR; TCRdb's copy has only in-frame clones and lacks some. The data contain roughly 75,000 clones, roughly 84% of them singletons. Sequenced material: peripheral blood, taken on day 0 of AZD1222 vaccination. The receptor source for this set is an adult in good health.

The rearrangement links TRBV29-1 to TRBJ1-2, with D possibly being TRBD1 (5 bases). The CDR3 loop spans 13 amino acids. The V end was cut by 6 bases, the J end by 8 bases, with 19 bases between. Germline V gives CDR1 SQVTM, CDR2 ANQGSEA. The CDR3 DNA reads TGCAGCGTCCATTCCGGGACCCTGAGGGGCTACACCTTC. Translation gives CSVHSGTLRGYTF.

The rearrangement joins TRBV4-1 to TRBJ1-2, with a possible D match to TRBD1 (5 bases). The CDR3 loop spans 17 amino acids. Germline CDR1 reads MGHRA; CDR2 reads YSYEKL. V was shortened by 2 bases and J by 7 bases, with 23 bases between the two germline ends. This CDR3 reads CASSQSDMGFARGGYTF. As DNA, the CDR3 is TGCGCCAGCAGCCAATCCGATATGGGATTCGCGAGGGGTGGCTACACCTTC.

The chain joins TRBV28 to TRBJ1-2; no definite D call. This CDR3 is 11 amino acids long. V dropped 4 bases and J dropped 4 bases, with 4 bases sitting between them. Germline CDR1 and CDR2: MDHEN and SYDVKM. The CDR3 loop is CASSWTYGYTF. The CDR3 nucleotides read TGTGCCAGCAGTTGGACCTATGGCTACACCTTC.

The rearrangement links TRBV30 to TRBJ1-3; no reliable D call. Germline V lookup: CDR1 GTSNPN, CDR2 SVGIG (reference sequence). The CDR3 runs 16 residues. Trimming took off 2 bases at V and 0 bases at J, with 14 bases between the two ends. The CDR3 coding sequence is TGTGCCTGGAGTCGGGGAGGGTCCCTCTCTGGAAACACCATATATTTT. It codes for CAWSRGGSLSGNTIYF.

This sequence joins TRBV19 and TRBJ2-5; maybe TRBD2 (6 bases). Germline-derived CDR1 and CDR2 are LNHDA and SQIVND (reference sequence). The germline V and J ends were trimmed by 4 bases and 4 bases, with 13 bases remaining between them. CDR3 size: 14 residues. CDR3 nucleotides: TGTGCCAGTAGTAGGCCTAGCGCGGGAGAGACCCAGTACTTC. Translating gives CASSRPSAGETQYF.

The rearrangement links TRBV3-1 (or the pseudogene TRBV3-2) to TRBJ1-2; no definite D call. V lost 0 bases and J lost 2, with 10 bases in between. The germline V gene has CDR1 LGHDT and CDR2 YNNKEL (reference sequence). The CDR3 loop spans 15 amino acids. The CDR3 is CASSQDSSSNYGYTF. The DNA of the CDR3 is TGTGCCAGCAGCCAAGACAGCTCATCAAACTATGGCTACACCTTC.

CDR3 in DNA: TGTGCCAGCACAGCCGGTTACGAGCAGTACTTC. Translating gives CASTAGYEQYF. V and J are TRBV28 and TRBJ2-7; D is uncertain. Germline loops: CDR1 MDHEN, CDR2 SYDVKM. This CDR3 has 11 amino acids. V shed 7 bases and J shed 4 bases, with 8 bases lying between them.

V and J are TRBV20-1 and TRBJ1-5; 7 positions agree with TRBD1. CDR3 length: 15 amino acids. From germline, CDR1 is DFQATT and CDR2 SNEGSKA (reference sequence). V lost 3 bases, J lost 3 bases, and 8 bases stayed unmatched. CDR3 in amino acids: CSASSWDRVNQPQHF. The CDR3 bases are TGCAGTGCTAGTTCGTGGGACAGAGTCAATCAGCCCCAGCATTTT.

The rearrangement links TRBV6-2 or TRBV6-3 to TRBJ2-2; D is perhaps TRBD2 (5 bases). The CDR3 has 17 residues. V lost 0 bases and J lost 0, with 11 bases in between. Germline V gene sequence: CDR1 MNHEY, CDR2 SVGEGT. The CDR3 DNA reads TGTGCCAGCAGTTACTCGCAACTAGTCCCGAACACCGGGGAGCTGTTTTTT. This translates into CASSYSQLVPNTGELFF.

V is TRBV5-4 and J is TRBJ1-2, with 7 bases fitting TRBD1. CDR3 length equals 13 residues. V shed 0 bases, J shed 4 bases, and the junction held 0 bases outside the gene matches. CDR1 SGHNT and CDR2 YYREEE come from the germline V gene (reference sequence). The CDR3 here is CASSLEGAYGYTF. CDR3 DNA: TGTGCCAGCAGCTTGGAGGGGGCCTATGGCTACACCTTC.

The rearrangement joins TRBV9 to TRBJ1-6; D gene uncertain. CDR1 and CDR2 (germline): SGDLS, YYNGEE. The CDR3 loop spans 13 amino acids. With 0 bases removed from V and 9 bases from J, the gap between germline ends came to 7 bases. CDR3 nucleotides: TGTGCCAGCAGCGTAGGGTCTGGTTCACCCCTCCACTTT. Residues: CASSVGSGSPLHF.

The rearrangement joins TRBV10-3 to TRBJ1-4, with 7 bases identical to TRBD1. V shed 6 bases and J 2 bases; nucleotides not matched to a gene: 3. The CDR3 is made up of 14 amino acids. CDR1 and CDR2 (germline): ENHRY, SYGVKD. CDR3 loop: CAIRGGQTNEKLFF. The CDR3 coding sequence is TGTGCCATCAGGGGGGGACAGACTAATGAAAAACTGTTTTTT.

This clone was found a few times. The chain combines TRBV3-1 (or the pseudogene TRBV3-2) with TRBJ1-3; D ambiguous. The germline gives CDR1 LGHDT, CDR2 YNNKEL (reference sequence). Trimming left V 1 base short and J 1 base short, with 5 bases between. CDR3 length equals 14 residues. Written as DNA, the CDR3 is TGTGCCAGCAGCCAAGGGGTTTCTGGAAACACCATATATTTT. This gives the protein CASSQGVSGNTIYF.

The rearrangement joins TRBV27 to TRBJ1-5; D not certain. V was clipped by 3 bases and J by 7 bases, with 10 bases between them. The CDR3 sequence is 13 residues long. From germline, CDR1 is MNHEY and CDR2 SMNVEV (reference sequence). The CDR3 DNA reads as TGTGCCAGCAGTTTCGGCCCCGACCAGCCCCAGCATTTT. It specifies CASSFGPDQPQHF.

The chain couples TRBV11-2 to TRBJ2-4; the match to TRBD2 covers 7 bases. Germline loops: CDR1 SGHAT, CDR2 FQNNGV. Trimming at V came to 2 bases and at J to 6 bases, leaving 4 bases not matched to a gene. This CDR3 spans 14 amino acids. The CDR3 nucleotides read TGTGCCAGCAGCTTAAGGCTAGCGGCAAACATTCAGTACTTC. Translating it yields CASSLRLAANIQYF. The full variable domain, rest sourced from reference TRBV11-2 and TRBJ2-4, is EAGVAQSPRYKIIEKRQSVAFWCNPISGHATLYWYQQILGQGPKLLIQFQNNGVVDDSQLPKDRFSAERLKGVDSTLKIQPAKLEDSAVYLCASSLRLAANIQYFGAGTRLSVL.

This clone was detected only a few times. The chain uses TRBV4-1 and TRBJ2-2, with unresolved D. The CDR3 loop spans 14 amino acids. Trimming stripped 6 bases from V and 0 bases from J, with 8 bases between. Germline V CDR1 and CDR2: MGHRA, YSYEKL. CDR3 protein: CASRRSSNTGELFF. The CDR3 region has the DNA TGCGCCAGCAGAAGATCTTCGAACACCGGGGAGCTGTTTTTT.

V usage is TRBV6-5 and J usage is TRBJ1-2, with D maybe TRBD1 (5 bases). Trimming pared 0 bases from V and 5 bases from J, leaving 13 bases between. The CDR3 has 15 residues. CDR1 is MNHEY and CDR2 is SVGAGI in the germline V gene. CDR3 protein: CASSYSKGLWYGYTF. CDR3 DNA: TGTGCCAGCAGTTACTCGAAGGGGCTCTGGTATGGCTACACCTTC.

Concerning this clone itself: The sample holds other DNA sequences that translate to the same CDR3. The CDR3 spells CASSQGRNTEAFF. The CDR3 nucleotides read TGTGCCAGCAGCCAAGGACGTAACACTGAAGCTTTCTTT. The chain links TRBV3-1 (or the pseudogene TRBV3-2) to TRBJ1-1; D is unresolved. CDR1 is LGHDT and CDR2 is YNNKEL in the germline V gene (reference sequence). This CDR3 contains 13 residues. V was cut by 1 base and J by 2 bases, with 5 bases left in between.